These T cell receptor beta chains were read from a single sample in a study of blood T cell repertoires in COVID-19. TCRdb's table, derived via immunoSEQ multiplex PCR, lists solely in-frame clones and lacks some. The sample lists 250,000 or so clones; approximately 90% were seen once. The sample comprised PBMCs or T cells enriched from blood (not recorded which). The receptors were gathered from a woman in her thirties with acute COVID-19. CDR3s include the opening cysteine and the closing phenylalanine or tryptophan. The order of the fields is clone size, D gene, J gene, V gene, CDR3 protein, CDR3 DNA. A D gene is named only where the DNA matches it firmly. Clone size is shown for a subset of rows, as once, few, many or a class of expanded clone.

few	TRBD2	TRBJ2-7	TRBV30	CAAWSTTSGGLYEQYF	TGTGCCGCCTGGAGTACTACGAGCGGGGGACTATACGAGCAGTACTTC
NA	NA	TRBJ1-4	TRBV2	CASHLTGGWTNEKLFF	TGTGCCAGCCACCTTACGGGGGGATGGACTAATGAAAAACTGTTTTTT
NA	NA	TRBJ2-1	TRBV6-6	CASSYDPGTRYNEQFF	TGTGCCAGCAGTTACGACCCCGGGACACGCTACAATGAGCAGTTCTTC
NA	NA	TRBJ2-3	TRBV7-8	CASSSLSTDTQYF	TGTGCCAGCAGCTCCCTTAGCACAGATACGCAGTATTTT
once	TRBD2	TRBJ2-1	TRBV15	CATSLETSGRLDEQFF	TGTGCCACCAGCTTAGAGACTAGCGGGAGGCTCGATGAGCAGTTCTTC
few	NA	TRBJ1-1	TRBV14	CASSQAVEGGQAFF	TGTGCCAGCAGCCAAGCTGTCGAGGGGGGGCAGGCTTTCTTT
NA	TRBD2	TRBJ2-3	TRBV28	CASSPGTSGRAAVDTQYF	TGTGCCAGCAGCCCCGGGACTAGCGGGAGGGCCGCAGTAGATACGCAGTATTTT
NA	NA	TRBJ1-5	TRBV18	CASSPASNQPQHF	TGTGCCAGCTCACCGGCCAGCAATCAGCCCCAGCATTTT
NA	NA	TRBJ2-1	TRBV5-3	CARSPLYGGYNEQFF	TGTGCCAGAAGCCCACTGTACGGGGGCTACAATGAGCAGTTCTTC
NA	NA	TRBJ2-1	TRBV12-3/TRBV12-4	CASSPQLPNEQFF	TGTGCCAGCAGCCCACAACTACCGAATGAGCAGTTCTTC
NA	TRBD2	TRBJ2-1	TRBV18	CASSPPGLAGGPGSSNEQFF	TGTGCCAGCTCACCACCGGGACTAGCGGGGGGGCCAGGATCTAGCAATGAGCAGTTCTTC
NA	TRBD1	TRBJ2-1	TRBV27	CASSWGQGAYNEQFF	TGTGCCAGCAGTTGGGGACAGGGGGCGTACAATGAGCAGTTCTTC
once	TRBD1	TRBJ1-5	TRBV5-5	CASSSPGQGVSQPQHF	TGTGCCAGCAGCTCTCCGGGACAGGGTGTGAGTCAGCCCCAGCATTTT
NA	NA	TRBJ2-3	TRBV7-2	CASSLAVVMVQGTDTQYF	TGTGCCAGCAGCTTAGCGGTAGTAATGGTACAGGGCACAGATACGCAGTATTTT
NA	NA	TRBJ2-1	TRBV27	CASSPDSTNEQFF	TGTGCCAGCAGTCCCGACTCAACCAATGAGCAGTTCTTC
once	NA	TRBJ1-1	TRBV29-1	CSVLRTLNTEAFF	TGCAGCGTTCTCCGGACACTGAACACTGAAGCTTTCTTT
NA	NA	TRBJ1-1	TRBV15	CATSRGQASNTEAFF	TGTGCCACCAGCAGAGGACAGGCTTCGAACACTGAAGCTTTCTTT
NA	TRBD1	TRBJ1-5	TRBV18	CASSPGQGGNQPQHF	TGTGCCAGCTCACCGGGACAGGGGGGCAATCAGCCCCAGCATTTT
NA	NA	TRBJ2-7	TRBV4-1	CASSQDLAYEQYF	TGCGCCAGCAGCCAAGATCTCGCCTACGAGCAGTACTTC
NA	TRBD2	TRBJ2-7	TRBV13	CASSLGALAGGTGYEQYF	TGTGCCAGCAGCTTAGGGGCTTTGGCGGGAGGGACGGGCTACGAGCAGTACTTC
NA	NA	TRBJ1-1	TRBV24-1	CATSETANTEAFF	TGTGCCACCAGTGAAACAGCGAACACTGAAGCTTTCTTT
NA	NA	TRBJ2-3	TRBV6-5	CASTRQGLDTQYF	TGTGCCAGCACCCGGCAGGGCCTTGATACGCAGTATTTT
NA	NA	TRBJ2-7	TRBV5-8	CASSLSGYEQYF	TGTGCCAGCAGCCTCTCCGGCTACGAGCAGTACTTC
NA	TRBD1	TRBJ2-7	TRBV27	CASSPDRAHEQYF	TGTGCCAGCAGCCCCGACAGGGCCCACGAGCAGTACTTC
NA	TRBD1	TRBJ2-2	TRBV2	CASGTGNTGELFF	TGTGCCAGCGGGACAGGGAACACCGGGGAGCTGTTTTTT
NA	NA	TRBJ1-1	TRBV7-9	CASSSRGGEAFF	TGTGCCAGCAGCTCCCGCGGGGGTGAAGCTTTCTTT
NA	NA	TRBJ1-6	TRBV7-9	CASSRVDSGNSPLHF	TGTGCCAGCAGCAGAGTGGACAGTGGAAATTCACCCCTCCACTTT
NA	NA	TRBJ2-7	TRBV7-6	CASSLAGAEQYF	TGTGCCAGCAGCTTAGCAGGGGCCGAGCAGTACTTC